This passage covers 20 T cell receptor beta chains from one sample sequenced in a study of glioma-infiltrating T cells. The iRepertoire nested amplicon-rescue multiplex PCR amplified TCR alpha and beta CDR3s from RNA. MiXCR was run by TCRdb on the multiplex PCR reads, yielding one entry per CDR3 protein. The table includes some 120,000 distinct CDR3 sequences, 23% detected once. The sample taken for sequencing was glioma tissue, nonneoplastic brain tissue, or PBMCs (not recorded which). The receptors derive from a human donor with low-grade glioma or glioblastoma, undergoing nonglioma brain surgery, or in good health (not recorded which).

The table lists this clonotype with many counts. The rearrangement links TRBV20-1 to TRBJ1-5; weak D call: TRBD1 (5 bases). Germline V CDR1 and CDR2: DFQATT, SNEGSKA (reference sequence). The CDR3 sequence is 15 residues long. The ends were cut back, 1 base at V and 7 bases at J, with 17 bases in the middle. CDR3 nucleotides: TGCAGTGCTAGAGGTCGGGACCTTCGGGGCCAGCCCCAGCATTTT. It encodes CSARGRDLRGQPQHF.

This clonotype was observed many times. J is TRBJ2-3 and V is TRBV20-1, with no clear D. The V end was cut by 2 bases, the J end by 0 bases, with 9 bases between. This CDR3 has 14 residues. The germline CDR1 and CDR2 sequences are DFQATT and SNEGSKA (reference sequence). CDR3 DNA sequence: TGCAGTGCTAGACCGGTAACTAGCACAGATACGCAGTATTTT. It encodes CSARPVTSTDTQYF.

Note on this clonotype: Just one base apart from a much larger clone, this may be a read error. This sequence joins TRBV7-9 and TRBJ2-3; 9 bases agree with TRBD1. The end of the DNA is better explained by TRBJ1-5, so the J call may be wrong. The CDR3 is 15 amino acids. Germline loops: CDR1 SEHNR, CDR2 FQNEAQ (reference sequence). The CDR3 nucleotides read TGTGCCAGCAACGCGGACAGGGGATCCACAGATACGCAGCATTTT. Its translation is CASNADRGSTDTQHF.

Only a few counts were recorded for this clonotype. The V call is TRBV29-1, the J call TRBJ2-7, with TRBD1 as a possible D gene (5 bases). The germline CDR1 and CDR2 sequences are SQVTM and ANQGSEA. With 3 bases removed from V and 0 bases from J, the gap between germline ends came to 12 bases. CDR3 size: 14 residues. CDR3 DNA: TGCAGCGTTGACGCCACAGGTACCTCCTACGAGCAGTACTTC. It yields the protein CSVDATGTSYEQYF.

In the case of this clonotype: This may be a read error: a much more frequent sequence differs by one nucleotide. The chain is built from TRBV12-3 or TRBV12-4 and TRBJ2-7, with TRBD1 matching over 9 bases. CDR3 length equals 14 residues. The CDR3 coding sequence is TGTGCCAGAAGTTTGGGGACAGGGTGGTACGAGCAGTACTTC. Residues: CARSLGTGWYEQYF.

This clonotype turned up a few times. The chain couples TRBV12-5 to TRBJ2-5; D possibly matches TRBD1 or TRBD2 (5 bases each). From germline, CDR1 is LGHNT and CDR2 FRNRAP. The CDR3 spans 15 residues. V lost 0 bases and J lost 7, with 15 bases in between. The CDR3 spells CASGLVQSTRGTQYF. CDR3 DNA sequence: TGTGCTAGTGGTTTGGTACAGTCGACGAGGGGGACCCAGTACTTC.

This clonotype occurred a few times. The CDR3 DNA sequence: TGTGCCAGCAGCTTAACGGAATCTGGAAACACCATATATTTT. Translation gives CASSLTESGNTIYF. This chain connects TRBV7-8 to TRBJ1-3; D ambiguous. CDR3 size: 14 residues. CDR1 and CDR2 from the germline V gene are SGHVS and FQNEAQ. Trimming took off 2 bases at V and 1 base at J, with 6 bases between the two ends.

This clonotype has a count of ten or more. The J gene is TRBJ1-2, the V gene TRBV28; tentatively, D is TRBD1 (5 bases). In germline, CDR1 is MDHEN, CDR2 SYDVKM. The V end lost 7 bases, the J end lost 2 bases, and 11 bases lay between the germline ends. There are 13 residues in the CDR3. CDR3 DNA: TGTGCCAGCATTCAGACAGCCAACTATGGCTACACCTTC. This sequence encodes CASIQTANYGYTF.

Concerning this clonotype itself: A read error is possible here, since a much larger clone lies one base away. The chain carries TRBV6-1 and TRBJ1-3; TRBD1 is a possible D gene (6 bases). The CDR3 spans 13 residues. Germline V lookup: CDR1 MNHNS, CDR2 SASEGT. Trimming left V 5 bases short and J 4 bases short, with 9 bases between. CDR3 protein: CASSPTGGNTIYF. CDR3 bases: TGTGCCAGCAGTCCGACAGGAGGAAACACCATATATTTT.

V and J are TRBV29-1 and TRBJ2-7, with D unresolved. The germline V gene encodes CDR1 SQVTM and CDR2 ANQGSEA. Trimming stripped 4 bases from V and 1 base from J, with 8 bases between. This CDR3 is 12 amino acids long. Written as DNA, the CDR3 is TGCAGCGTTGGCATGGGGTCCTACGAGCAGTACTTC. Protein product: CSVGMGSYEQYF.

This clonotype was picked up many times. V gene TRBV20-1 combines with J gene TRBJ1-1; weak D call: TRBD1 (6 bases). V was trimmed by 8 bases and J by 1 base, leaving 17 bases between them. The germline CDR1 and CDR2 sequences are DFQATT and SNEGSKA (reference sequence). The CDR3 spans 14 residues. The CDR3 loop reads CSPEPGTTNTEAFF. The CDR3 DNA reads as TGCAGTCCCGAACCCGGGACAACGAACACTGAAGCTTTCTTT.

The chain combines TRBV5-1 with TRBJ1-1; D may be TRBD1 (5 bases). The germline CDR1 and CDR2 sequences are SGHRS and YFSETQ. Trimming cost V 4 bases and J 4 bases, with 14 bases left between them. This CDR3 comprises 14 residues. The CDR3: CASSPSGLITEAFF. Here the CDR3 DNA reads TGCGCCAGCAGCCCCTCAGGGTTAATCACTGAAGCTTTCTTT. Full variable domain (rest looked up from reference TRBV5-1 and TRBJ1-1): KAGVTQTPRYLIKTRGQQVTLSCSPISGHRSVSWYQQTPGQGLQFLFEYFSETQRNKGNFPGRFSGRQFSNSRSEMNVSTLELGDSALYLCASSPSGLITEAFFGQGTRLTVV.

This clonotype came up many times. The chain uses TRBV27 and TRBJ1-3; the D gene is possibly TRBD1 (5 bases). The CDR3 runs 15 residues. V gave up 6 bases and J gave up 0 bases, with 12 bases separating them. Germline CDR1 is MNHEY and CDR2 is SMNVEV (reference sequence). CDR3 amino acids: CASSQSGFSGNTIYF. The CDR3 nucleotides read TGTGCCAGCAGCCAATCAGGGTTCTCTGGAAACACCATATATTTT.

This clonotype was observed a handful of times. Since a much larger clone is just one base distant, this may be a read error. This rearrangement joins TRBV6-1 to TRBJ2-1, with 9 bases identical to TRBD2. The CDR3 runs 15 residues. Germline lookup yields CDR1 MNHNS and CDR2 SASEGT. CDR3 sequence (DNA): TGTACCAGCACCACCCCCCTAGCGGGGTACAATGAGCAGTTCTTC. Translation gives CTSTTPLAGYNEQFF.

At least ten counts were recorded for this clonotype. The rearrangement uses TRBV27 and TRBJ2-5; D unresolved. CDR1 is MNHEY and CDR2 is SMNVEV in the germline V gene (reference sequence). This CDR3 spans 15 amino acids. V gave up 0 bases and J gave up 7 bases, with 15 bases separating them. The DNA for the CDR3 is TGTGCCAGCAGTTTATCCGGGCCCACTGCAGGGACCCAGTACTTC. Translation: CASSLSGPTAGTQYF.

In this sample, this clonotype turned up many times. V usage is TRBV19 and J usage is TRBJ2-3; D not certain. This CDR3 is 12 amino acids long. V dropped 3 bases and J dropped 2 bases, with 3 bases sitting between them. The V gene's germline CDR1 is LNHDA and CDR2 SQIVND (reference sequence). As DNA, the CDR3 is TGTGCCAGTAGTATCCCCACAGATACGCAGTATTTT. Encoded protein: CASSIPTDTQYF.

This clonotype was recorded at least ten times. V is TRBV20-1 and J is TRBJ2-1; D tentatively fits TRBD1 or TRBD2 (5 bases each). Looked up from germline, CDR1 is DFQATT and CDR2 is SNEGSKA (reference sequence). The CDR3 totals 15 residues. The germline V and J ends were trimmed by 1 base and 4 bases, with 14 bases remaining between them. CDR3 in amino acids: CSARVAGTSYNEQFF. Written as DNA, the CDR3 is TGCAGTGCTAGAGTGGCAGGGACCTCATACAATGAGCAGTTCTTC.

Notes on this clonotype: This CDR3 is missing its conserved last phenylalanine or tryptophan, likely due to a read error. This sequence joins TRBV6-1 and TRBJ1-1; no firm D call. This CDR3 spans 14 amino acids. Trimming shortened V by 1 base and J by 4 bases, and 10 bases separated the two germline ends. The V gene's germline CDR1 is MNHNS and CDR2 SASEGT. CDR3 sequence: CASSEDSMSTEAFS. CDR3 nucleotide sequence: TGTGCCAGCAGTGAAGACAGCATGAGCACTGAAGCTTTCTCT.

This clonotype came up many times. The chain employs TRBV7-9 and TRBJ2-3; 12 bases are a match to TRBD2. The trim removed 2 bases at V and 2 bases at J, leaving 5 bases unmatched. The CDR3 is 17 residues long. Looked up from germline, CDR1 is SEHNR and CDR2 is FQNEAQ (reference sequence). DNA of the CDR3: TGTGCCAGCAGCTTACGCCGACTAGCGGGAGCCACAGATACGCAGTATTTT. Translated: CASSLRRLAGATDTQYF. Full variable domain (rest looked up from reference TRBV7-9 and TRBJ2-3): DTGVSQNPRHKITKRGQNVTFRCDPISEHNRLYWYRQTLGQGPEFLTYFQNEAQLEKSRLLSDRFSAERPKGSFSTLEIQRTEQGDSAMYLCASSLRRLAGATDTQYFGPGTRLTVL.

In the case of this clonotype: A much larger clone lies a single base off, so this may be a read error. V is TRBV7-9 and J is TRBJ1-1; no reliable D call. Germline V gives CDR1 SEHNR, CDR2 FQNEAQ (reference sequence). Trimming cost V 4 bases and J 5 bases, with 11 bases left between them. CDR3 length: 13 amino acids. CDR3 nucleotides: TGTGCCAGCAGCTCAGACATGGTAACTGAAGCTTTCTTT. This encodes CASSSDMVTEAFF.